Listed below are T cell receptor beta chains from one sample, sequenced in a study of T cell responses to AZD1222 COVID-19 vaccine. Only in-frame clones appear in the TCRdb table, and some are missing; sequencing was by immunoSEQ multiplex PCR. Here the sample spans roughly 150,000 clones, around 90% being singletons. Here the sequenced sample was peripheral blood, taken on day 0 of AZD1222 vaccination. The receptor source for this set is an adult in good health. CDR3s include the opening cysteine and the closing phenylalanine or tryptophan. D genes are given only for firm matches.

>TRBJ2-1|TRBV5-1|.
CASSLGLEGWDEQFF
>TRBJ1-1|TRBV10-3|TRBD1
CAISEVTGHSEAFF
>TRBJ1-1|TRBV30|.
CAWSEGVRTEAFF
>TRBJ1-4|TRBV7-7|TRBD1
CASSARQGVGEKLFF
>TRBJ2-2|TRBV7-9|.
CASSLTGTGELFF
>TRBJ2-7|TRBV5-1|TRBD2
CASSFPGGGEQYF
>TRBJ2-1|TRBV27|TRBD2
CASSFWTPGLAGGGNYNEQFF
>TRBJ2-1|TRBV19|.
CASRRRAYNEQFF
>TRBJ2-5|TRBV6-2/TRBV6-3|.
CASSFWGGETQYF
>TRBJ2-1|TRBV12-5|.
CASGHLHNEQFF
>TRBJ2-1|TRBV27|.
CASSLSGGQQFF
>TRBJ2-4|TRBV5-1|.
CASSLSGTLAKNIQYF
>TRBJ2-3|TRBV24-1|TRBD1
CATSVTGADTQYF
>TRBJ1-1|TRBV6-5|TRBD1
CASSYRDRGNTEAFF
>TRBJ2-5|TRBV18|TRBD1
CASSGQAKETQYF
>TRBJ2-5|TRBV6-1|TRBD1
CASSDRDRVETQYF
>TRBJ2-5|TRBV13|TRBD1
CASSPRGQAQETQYF
>TRBJ1-2|TRBV5-6|.
CASSLVGGYTF
>TRBJ1-1|TRBV14|.
CASSQGALPVEAFF
>TRBJ2-7|TRBV7-3|TRBD1
CASSLTGSGEQYF
>TRBJ2-1|TRBV19|TRBD2
CASQLAGDKNEQFF
>TRBJ2-3|TRBV7-2|TRBD2
CASSLGGSKADTQYF
>TRBJ2-5|TRBV2|.
CASLEETQYF
>TRBJ2-7|TRBV6-5|.
CASSREGGNYEQYF
>TRBJ2-7|TRBV28|TRBD1
CASTLGGQGTYEQYF
>TRBJ1-4|TRBV5-1|.
CASSLGGQGEKLFF
>TRBJ2-7|TRBV7-2|.
CASSSRQVTGLSYEQYF
>TRBJ2-1|TRBV28|.
CASSPLLLTYNEQFF
>TRBJ1-6|TRBV3-1/TRBV3-2|.
CASSPNLGIWLRPLHF
>TRBJ2-1|TRBV24-1|.
CATSDPGSYNEQFF
>TRBJ2-5|TRBV6-4|TRBD2
CATSAGVGETQYF
>TRBJ2-5|TRBV7-2|.
CASSEDAIETQYF
>TRBJ1-3|TRBV11-2|.
CASSRRMAGNTIYF
>TRBJ1-2|TRBV5-1|.
CASSIPRTNYGYTF
>TRBJ2-3|TRBV28|TRBD2
CATQLAGTDTQYF
>TRBJ1-1|TRBV12-5|.
CASGLAVGEAFF
>TRBJ1-2|TRBV14|TRBD1
CASSHGTVYGYTF
>TRBJ2-7|TRBV11-2|TRBD1
CASTRTGAPYEQYF
>TRBJ1-2|TRBV28|.
CASSLAAYGYTF
>TRBJ2-1|TRBV9|TRBD2
CASSTLAGGRNEQFF
>TRBJ1-6|TRBV5-8|.
CASSLAGGSSPLHF
>TRBJ1-5|TRBV19|TRBD1
CASSPRDRGVVRPQHF
>TRBJ2-1|TRBV5-1|.
CASSLALGEYNEQFF
>TRBJ1-1|TRBV7-8|.
CASTQVGGAFTEAFF
>TRBJ2-1|TRBV6-4|.
CASSEPSPPNNEQFF
>TRBJ1-6|TRBV21-1|.
CASSTAGSSYNSPLHF
>TRBJ1-2|TRBV29-1|.
CSVGWGQSYTF